The T cell receptor beta chain under discussion was sequenced for a study of beta chain features in type 1 diabetes. Sorted populations were all over 95% pure. This clone was recorded a few times. The investigators reverse transcribed all of the isolated RNA, so they sequenced expressed TCRB transcripts. Method: immunoSEQ multiplex PCR; TCRdb's copy keeps in-frame clones and lacks some. The table lists fewer than 350,000 clones, 8% of them singletons, with approximately 0.99% in the top ten. This TCR came from a woman aged 18 to 35 in good health. The sequencing sample was made of central memory CD4+ T cells from blood.

CDR3 protein: CASSNRDRSYNEQFF. The CDR3 nucleotides read TGTGCCAGCAGCAACCGGGACAGGAGCTACAATGAGCAGTTCTTC. The V and J genes are TRBV5-4 and TRBJ2-1; TRBD1 matches at 8 bases. Trimming removed 4 bases from V and 3 bases from J; junction bases left unmatched: 6. The CDR3 consists of 15 residues. From germline, CDR1 is SGHNT and CDR2 YYREEE (reference sequence). Complete variable domain (other parts from reference TRBV5-4 and TRBJ2-1): ETGVTQSPTHLIKTRGQQVTLRCSSQSGHNTVSWYQQALGQGPQFIFQYYREEENGRGNFPPRFSGLQFPNYSSELNVNALELDDSALYLCASSNRDRSYNEQFFGPGTRLTVL.